This T cell receptor beta chain derives from a study of CD8+ T cells in alopecia areata. About the research overall: Treated patients received severity scores based on the percentage of scalp area affected. Broader study findings: Higher clonality than in normal scalp was seen in lesional scalp, especially alopecia totalis/universalis. Scalp clonality, together with expanded CD8+ clones among the top 100, fell significantly with tofacitinib.

CDR1 and CDR2 from the germline V gene are SGHDT and YYEEEE. V gave up 2 bases and J gave up 6 bases; unmatched junction bases: 7. The CDR3 consists of 17 residues. Treatment here: oral pan-JAK inhibitor, 5-10 mg twice daily. CD4+ and CD8+ T cells were sorted from PBMCs stained for CD3, CD4 and CD8. Sequencing relied on a cDNA template that was reverse transcribed from extracted RNA. Profiled with immunoSEQ multiplex PCR; TCRdb holds only in-frame clones, not every one. The sample holds approximately 210,000 clones; under 70% are singletons and the top ten take 4.2%. This clone was seen only a few times. Its target is not known.

Specimen: CD4+ T cells sorted from blood, collected at week 4, from a patient treated with tofacitinib. The TCR sequence derives from a human donor with alopecia areata. The chain employs TRBV5-6 and TRBJ2-1; TRBD2 agrees at 14 bases. This CDR3 reads CASSFFAGTSGGNEQFF. The CDR3 DNA is TGTGCCAGCAGCTTTTTCGCCGGGACTAGCGGGGGCAATGAGCAGTTCTTC.